The 32 T cell receptor beta chains presented below share a single source sample, sequenced in a study of T cell responses to AZD1222 COVID-19 vaccine. TCRdb's table, derived via immunoSEQ multiplex PCR, lists solely in-frame clones and lacks some. Found here are roughly 24,000 clones, roughly 85% of them singletons; the top ten hold less than 3.5%. The source was peripheral blood, collected 28 days after the second AZD1222 dose. Receptor source: an adult who received the AZD1222 COVID-19 vaccine.

V and J are TRBV9 and TRBJ2-1, with TRBD1 identical over 10 bases. The CDR3 has 16 amino acids. Germline V gives CDR1 SGDLS, CDR2 YYNGEE. V lost 3 bases and J lost 3; bases outside the gene matches: 6. The CDR3, as DNA: TGTGCCAGCAGCGCCACCGGGACAGGGGTCTACAATGAGCAGTTCTTC. It specifies CASSATGTGVYNEQFF.

V usage is TRBV6-2 or TRBV6-3 and J usage is TRBJ1-5; D call uncertain. This CDR3 region has 15 residues. CDR1 and CDR2 from the germline V gene are MNHEY and SVGEGT. V lost 6 bases and J lost 0, with 12 bases in between. This chain's CDR3 is CASSLDTISNQPQHF. The CDR3 nucleotides are TGTGCCAGCAGCCTCGACACGATTAGCAATCAGCCCCAGCATTTT.

The CDR3 region has the DNA TGTGCCACCAGCAGAGACAGACAGGGGAGCGAGACCCAGTACTTC. Protein product: CATSRDRQGSETQYF. The rearrangement uses TRBV15 and TRBJ2-5, with 8 bases aligning to TRBD1. The CDR3 length is 15 residues. Germline V gene data show CDR1 as LNHNV and CDR2 as YYDKDF (reference sequence). The V gene end was trimmed by 0 bases and the J gene end by 5 bases; junction bases not matched to a gene: 5.

This chain links TRBV7-9 with TRBJ1-2; no reliable D call. V lost 0 bases, J lost 6 bases, and 17 bases lay in between. The germline V gene encodes CDR1 SEHNR and CDR2 FQNEAQ (reference sequence). The CDR3 spans 16 residues. In nucleotides, the CDR3 is TGTGCCAGCAGCTTAGCGCTGACGGAGCTATTACATGGCTACACCTTC. Amino acids: CASSLALTELLHGYTF.

The table lists this clone with a count of one. The J gene is TRBJ1-6, the V gene TRBV13; tentatively, D is TRBD1 (5 bases). Trimming took off 3 bases at V and 9 bases at J, with 12 bases between the two ends. Germline V CDR1 and CDR2: PRHDT, FYEKMQ (reference sequence). The CDR3 totals 14 residues. In DNA form, the CDR3 reads TGTGCCAGCAGCTTGGACGGGGACCCTTCACCCCTCCACTTT. Translated, it gives CASSLDGDPSPLHF.

This chain joins TRBV21-1 and TRBJ1-1. TRBV21-1 is a pseudogene segment. The CDR3 sequence is 16 residues long. The chain's CDR3 is CASTLGRTPMNTEAFF. CDR3 nucleotides: TGTGCCAGCACTCTGGGGAGGACACCCATGAACACTGAAGCTTTCTTT.

The V gene is TRBV2, the J gene TRBJ1-2, with D perhaps matching TRBD1 (6 bases). CDR1 and CDR2 (germline): SNHLY, FYNNEI. V lost 7 bases and J lost 3, with 18 bases in between. The CDR3 has 15 residues. The CDR3 DNA follows: TGTGCCAGCACTCGCCCATCGGGGGGCGACTATGGCTACACCTTC. Protein sequence: CASTRPSGGDYGYTF. Together with reference TRBV2 and TRBJ1-2, the CDR3 gives the full variable domain: EPEVTQTPSHQVTQMGQEVILRCVPISNHLYFYWYRQILGQKVEFLVSFYNNEISEKSEIFDDQFSVERPDGSNFTLKIRSTKLEDSAMYFCASTRPSGGDYGYTFGSGTRLTVV.

The V call is TRBV6-5, the J call TRBJ2-7; possible D gene TRBD2, 5 bases. The CDR3 totals 11 residues. Germline CDR1 and CDR2: MNHEY and SVGAGI. Trimming cost V 2 bases and J 13 bases, with 12 bases left between them. DNA for the CDR3: TGTGCCAGCAGTTACGGGTCTAGCTTTTACTTC. It yields the protein CASSYGSSFYF.

The rearrangement joins TRBV6-5 to TRBJ1-1; D gene ambiguous. Germline V CDR1 and CDR2: MNHEY, SVGAGI. CDR3 length: 14 amino acids. The ends were cut back, 6 bases at V and 0 bases at J, with 11 bases in the middle. Written as DNA, the CDR3 is TGTGCCAGCAGGAACCCGGGCATGAACACTGAAGCTTTCTTT. Its translation is CASRNPGMNTEAFF.

The chain couples TRBV9 to TRBJ2-3; possible D gene TRBD1, 6 bases. The CDR3 has 15 residues. Germline V CDR1 and CDR2: SGDLS, YYNGEE. With 3 bases removed from V and 1 base from J, the gap between germline ends came to 12 bases. In DNA, the CDR3 is TGTGCCAGCAGCGACAGGGTCCGAGGCACAGATACGCAGTATTTT. Encoded protein: CASSDRVRGTDTQYF.

This chain connects TRBV28 to TRBJ1-2; a possible D gene is TRBD1 (5 bases). Germline CDR1 is MDHEN and CDR2 is SYDVKM. This CDR3 comprises 14 residues. Trimming cost V 5 bases and J 2 bases, with 12 bases left between them. CDR3 amino acids: CASSQGALNYGYTF. In nucleotides, the CDR3 is TGTGCCAGCAGTCAGGGAGCCCTAAACTATGGCTACACCTTC.

This rearrangement joins TRBV6-2 or TRBV6-3 to TRBJ2-2; 13 nucleotides match TRBD2. The J segment lost 8 bases and the V segment lost 2 bases, leaving 11 bases of the junction unmatched. Germline CDR1 reads MNHEY; CDR2 reads SVGEGT. CDR3 length: 18 residues. The CDR3 protein is CASSYTPLLAGGNGELFF. The CDR3 bases are TGTGCCAGCAGTTACACACCCCTACTAGCGGGGGGGAATGGGGAGCTGTTTTTT.

The chain links TRBV19 to TRBJ2-1; 7 bases map to TRBD1. The CDR3 has 14 residues. Germline V gene sequence: CDR1 LNHDA, CDR2 SQIVND (reference sequence). Trimming cost V 8 bases and J 3 bases; bases outside gene matches: 7. Written as DNA, the CDR3 is TGTGCCAGTCGACTCGGGACAGACTACAATGAGCAGTTCTTC. Its translation: CASRLGTDYNEQFF.

The chain uses TRBV28 and TRBJ2-1, with unresolved D. The germline gives CDR1 MDHEN, CDR2 SYDVKM. V dropped 2 bases and J dropped 9 bases, with 2 bases sitting between them. This CDR3 is 10 amino acids long. Here the CDR3 reads CASSLREQFF. DNA for the CDR3: TGTGCCAGCAGTTTACGTGAGCAGTTCTTC. The full variable domain, with the rest looked up from reference TRBV28 and TRBJ2-1, is DVKVTQSSRYLVKRTGEKVFLECVQDMDHENMFWYRQDPGLGLRLIYFSYDVKMKEKGDIPEGYSVSREKKERFSLILESASTNQTSMYLCASSLREQFFGPGTRLTVL.

The V gene is TRBV18, the J gene TRBJ2-5; 8 bases fit TRBD1. The CDR3 loop spans 13 amino acids. V gave up 4 bases and J gave up 5 bases; unmatched junction bases: 3. Germline V CDR1 and CDR2: KGHSH, LQKENI. In nucleotides, the CDR3 is TGTGCCAGCTCACGACAGGGGCGGGAGACCCAGTACTTC. It is translated as CASSRQGRETQYF.

This chain uses TRBV12-3 or TRBV12-4 with TRBJ1-1; D not certain. Deletions cut 10 bases from V and 3 bases from J, with 15 bases between. This CDR3 is 13 amino acids long. The CDR3 bases are TGTGCCACAGGACGGGATTTTCACACTGAAGCTTTCTTT. Its translation is CATGRDFHTEAFF.

This clone appeared once. This chain links TRBV6-1 with TRBJ2-7, with a tentative D call TRBD1 (6 bases). V was trimmed by 3 bases and J by 1 base, leaving 10 bases between them. The CDR3 sequence is 14 residues long. Germline loops: CDR1 MNHNS, CDR2 SASEGT. The CDR3 reads CASSELGASYEQYF. The CDR3 nucleotides are TGTGCCAGCAGTGAGCTGGGGGCGTCCTACGAGCAGTACTTC.

The gene calls are TRBV3-1 (or the pseudogene TRBV3-2) and TRBJ2-7, with a possible D match to TRBD2 (6 bases). This CDR3 is 14 amino acids long. The V and J ends lost 3 bases and 3 bases respectively, with 12 bases between them. The germline V gene encodes CDR1 LGHDT and CDR2 YNNKEL (reference sequence). The CDR3 sequence is CASSQGTEGYEQYF. For the CDR3, the DNA is TGTGCCAGCAGCCAGGGGACTGAGGGCTACGAGCAGTACTTC.

The rearrangement uses TRBV27 and TRBJ1-2; D is unclear. Germline CDR1 and CDR2: MNHEY and SMNVEV (reference sequence). This CDR3 is 13 amino acids long. Trimming removed 2 bases from V and 2 bases from J, with 6 bases in between. The CDR3 DNA reads TGTGCCAGCAGTTTAATGGCGAACTATGGCTACACCTTC. Translation gives CASSLMANYGYTF.

This chain links TRBV14 with TRBJ2-1, with 9 bases lining up with TRBD2. The length of the CDR3 is 15 residues. The V segment lost 2 bases and the J segment 3 bases; nucleotides outside the gene matches: 2. The germline gives CDR1 SGHDN, CDR2 FVKESK. CDR3 sequence reads: CASSQQRGVYNEQFF. For the CDR3, the DNA is TGTGCCAGCAGCCAACAGCGGGGGGTCTACAATGAGCAGTTCTTC.

This clone was counted a single time. This chain joins TRBV3-1 (or the pseudogene TRBV3-2) and TRBJ1-2, with D possibly being TRBD1 (6 bases). V shed 2 bases and J shed 5 bases, with 9 bases lying between them. The germline V gene has CDR1 LGHDT and CDR2 YNNKEL (reference sequence). The CDR3 covers 13 residues. CDR3 protein: CASSQRGGYGYTF. CDR3 in DNA: TGTGCCAGCAGCCAAAGAGGGGGGTATGGCTACACCTTC.

V and J are TRBV12-3 or TRBV12-4 and TRBJ1-5; 7 positions agree with TRBD1. This CDR3 has 13 residues. The ends lost 6 bases at V and 7 bases at J; junction bases unmatched: 6. The CDR3 sequence is CASRRQGTQPQHF. The CDR3 nucleotides are TGTGCCAGCAGGAGACAGGGCACCCAGCCCCAGCATTTT.

This clone has just a few counts. The chain links TRBV5-1 to TRBJ1-6; no firm D call. CDR1 is SGHRS and CDR2 is YFSETQ in the germline V gene. The CDR3 loop spans 15 amino acids. Trimming took 0 bases from V and 7 from J, leaving 11 bases between them. CDR3 residues: CASSLVSLGNSPLHF. The DNA of the CDR3 is TGCGCCAGCAGCTTGGTATCTTTGGGGAATTCACCCCTCCACTTT.

The chain is built from TRBV28 and TRBJ1-4; 9 positions agree with TRBD1. Germline V gives CDR1 MDHEN, CDR2 SYDVKM. V lost 3 bases, J lost 5 bases, and 4 bases stayed unmatched. The CDR3 is 15 amino acids. The CDR3 bases are TGTGCCAGCAGTTTCGGGGACAGGGCAAATGAAAAACTGTTTTTT. Amino acid sequence: CASSFGDRANEKLFF. Full variable domain (missing parts from reference TRBV28 and TRBJ1-4): DVKVTQSSRYLVKRTGEKVFLECVQDMDHENMFWYRQDPGLGLRLIYFSYDVKMKEKGDIPEGYSVSREKKERFSLILESASTNQTSMYLCASSFGDRANEKLFFGSGTQLSVL.

The V and J genes are TRBV25-1 and TRBJ2-1; 7 nucleotides line up with TRBD1. CDR3 size: 15 residues. V dropped 2 bases and J dropped 3; count of bases not matched to a gene: 4. Germline assignment: CDR1 MGHDK and CDR2 SYGVNS. CDR3 sequence (DNA): TGTGCCAGCAGTGAAGCCGACAGGGTCTACAATGAGCAGTTCTTC. As protein: CASSEADRVYNEQFF.

V and J are TRBV5-6 and TRBJ1-5; the D is unclear. The V and J ends lost 0 bases and 6 bases respectively, with 10 bases between them. This CDR3 contains 14 residues. Germline values: CDR1 SGHDT, CDR2 YYEEEE. In nucleotides, the CDR3 is TGTGCCAGCAGCTTGGGGAGGGAGCGTCAGCCCCAGCATTTT. Protein sequence: CASSLGRERQPQHF.

The rearrangement uses TRBV3-1 (or the pseudogene TRBV3-2) and TRBJ2-1; 9 bases map to TRBD2. The trim removed 5 bases at V and 2 bases at J, leaving 7 bases unmatched. CDR1 LGHDT and CDR2 YNNKEL come from the germline V gene (reference sequence). The CDR3 is made up of 16 amino acids. The CDR3, as DNA: TGTGCCAGCAGCTCCACGCTAGCGGGGCCCTACAATGAGCAGTTCTTC. It encodes CASSSTLAGPYNEQFF.

The rearrangement links TRBV12-3 or TRBV12-4 to TRBJ2-7; unclear D gene. This CDR3 comprises 12 residues. Between the trimmed V and J ends, which lost 3 bases and 4 bases, there was a span of 7 bases. This CDR3 is CASSFNAYEQYF. The CDR3, as DNA: TGTGCCAGCAGTTTTAATGCGTACGAGCAGTACTTC.

V usage is TRBV3-1 (or the pseudogene TRBV3-2) and J usage is TRBJ2-1, with TRBD2 matching 9 bases. V lost 4 bases and J lost 4; bases outside the gene matches: 14. CDR3 length equals 18 residues. CDR1 and CDR2 (germline): LGHDT, YNNKEL (reference sequence). This CDR3 reads CASSPPWSSGGHYNEQFF. The CDR3 DNA reads as TGTGCCAGCAGCCCTCCCTGGAGTAGCGGGGGCCATTACAATGAGCAGTTCTTC.

This clone was counted once. This chain joins TRBV29-1 and TRBJ2-5; D call uncertain. The CDR3 contains 15 residues. V shed 3 bases and J shed 3 bases, with 17 bases lying between them. Germline loops: CDR1 SQVTM, CDR2 ANQGSEA. The CDR3 DNA reads TGCAGCGTTGATCCGGGCCATGTTGCCGAAGAGACCCAGTACTTC. This codes for CSVDPGHVAEETQYF.

This chain uses TRBV5-5 with TRBJ2-5; 9 bases map to TRBD1. V shed 5 bases, J shed 4 bases, and the junction held 12 bases outside the gene matches. CDR1 is SGHKS, CDR2 YYEKEE, per germline (reference sequence). This CDR3 contains 16 residues. The CDR3 DNA follows: TGTGCCAGCAGTTCGCCGGGACAGGGAGCAGGAGAGACCCAGTACTTC. As protein: CASSSPGQGAGETQYF.

The V and J genes are TRBV6-5 and TRBJ1-1, with D perhaps matching TRBD1 (6 bases). This CDR3 has 13 amino acids. With 7 bases removed from V and 5 bases from J, the gap between germline ends came to 14 bases. CDR1 and CDR2 from the germline V gene are MNHEY and SVGAGI. In DNA, the CDR3 is TGTGCCAGCACCCAAACAGGGTTTACTGAAGCTTTCTTT. Residues: CASTQTGFTEAFF.